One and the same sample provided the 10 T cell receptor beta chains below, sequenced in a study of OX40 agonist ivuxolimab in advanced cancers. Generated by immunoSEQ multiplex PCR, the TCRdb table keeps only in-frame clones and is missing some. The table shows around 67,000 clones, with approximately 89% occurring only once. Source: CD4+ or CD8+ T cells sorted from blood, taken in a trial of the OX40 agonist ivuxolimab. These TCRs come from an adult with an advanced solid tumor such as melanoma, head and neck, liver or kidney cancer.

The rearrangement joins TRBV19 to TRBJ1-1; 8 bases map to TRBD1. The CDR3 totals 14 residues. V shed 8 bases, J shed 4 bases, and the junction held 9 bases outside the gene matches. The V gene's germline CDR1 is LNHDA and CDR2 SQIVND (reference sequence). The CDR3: CASGGRQGITEAFF. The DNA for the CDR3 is TGTGCCAGTGGCGGACGACAGGGGATCACTGAAGCTTTCTTT.

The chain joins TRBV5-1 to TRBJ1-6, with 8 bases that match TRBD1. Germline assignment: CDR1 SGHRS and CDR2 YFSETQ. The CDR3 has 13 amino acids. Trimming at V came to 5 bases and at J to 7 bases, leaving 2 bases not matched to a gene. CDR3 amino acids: CASRDRENSPLHF. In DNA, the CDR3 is TGCGCCAGCAGGGACAGGGAGAATTCACCCCTCCACTTT.

As DNA, the CDR3 is TGTGCCAGCAGTTCCGGGACTACCCTCTCCTACGAGCAGTACTTC. Its translation is CASSSGTTLSYEQYF. J is TRBJ2-7 and V is TRBV27; 7 positions agree with TRBD2. From germline, CDR1 is MNHEY and CDR2 SMNVEV (reference sequence). The CDR3 is 15 amino acids. V shed 4 bases, J shed 0 bases, and the junction held 6 bases outside the gene matches.

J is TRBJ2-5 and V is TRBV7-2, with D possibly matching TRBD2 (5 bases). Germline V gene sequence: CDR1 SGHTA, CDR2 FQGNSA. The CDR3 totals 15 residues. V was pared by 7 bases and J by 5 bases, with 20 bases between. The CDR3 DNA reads TGTGCCAGCACCTTTGTGGCGTCCCCGGGGGAGACCCAGTACTTC. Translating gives CASTFVASPGETQYF. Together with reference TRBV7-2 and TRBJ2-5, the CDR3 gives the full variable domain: GAGVSQSPSNKVTEKGKDVELRCDPISGHTALYWYRQSLGQGLEFLIYFQGNSAPDKSGLPSDRFSAERTGGSVSTLTIQRTQQEDSAVYLCASTFVASPGETQYFGPGTRLLVL.

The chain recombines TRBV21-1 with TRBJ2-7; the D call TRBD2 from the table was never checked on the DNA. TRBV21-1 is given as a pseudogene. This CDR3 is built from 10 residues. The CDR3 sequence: CALADYEQYF. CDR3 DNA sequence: TGTGCCCTAGCGGACTACGAGCAGTACTTC.

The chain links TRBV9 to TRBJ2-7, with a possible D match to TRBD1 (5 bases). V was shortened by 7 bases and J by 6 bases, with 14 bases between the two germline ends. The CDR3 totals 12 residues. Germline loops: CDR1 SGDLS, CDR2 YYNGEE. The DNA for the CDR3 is TGTGCCAGCGGGCAGGGTTTCTCCGAGCAGTACTTC. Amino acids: CASGQGFSEQYF. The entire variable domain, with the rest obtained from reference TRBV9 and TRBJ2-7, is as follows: DSGVTQTPKHLITATGQRVTLRCSPRSGDLSVYWYQQSLDQGLQFLIQYYNGEERAKGNILERFSAQQFPDLHSELNLSSLELGDSALYFCASGQGFSEQYFGPGTRLTVT.

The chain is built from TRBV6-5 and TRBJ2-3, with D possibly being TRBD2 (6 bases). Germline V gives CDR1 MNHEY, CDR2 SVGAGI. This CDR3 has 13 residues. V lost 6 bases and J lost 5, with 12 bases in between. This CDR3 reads CASRQTGEDTQYF. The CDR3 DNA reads TGTGCCAGCAGACAGACGGGGGAAGATACGCAGTATTTT.

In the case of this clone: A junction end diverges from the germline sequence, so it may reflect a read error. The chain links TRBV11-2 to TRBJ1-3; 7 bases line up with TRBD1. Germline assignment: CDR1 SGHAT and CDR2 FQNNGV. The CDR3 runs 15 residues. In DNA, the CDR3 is TGTGCCAGCGGCTTAGACAGGGCAAGGGGAAACACCATATATTTT. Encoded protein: CASGLDRARGNTIYF.

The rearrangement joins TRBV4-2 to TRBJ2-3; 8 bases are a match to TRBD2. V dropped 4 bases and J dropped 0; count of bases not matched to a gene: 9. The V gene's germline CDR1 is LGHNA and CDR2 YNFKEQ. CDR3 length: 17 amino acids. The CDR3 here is CASSLVGTRDSTDTQYF. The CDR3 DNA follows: TGTGCCAGCAGCCTAGTAGGGACTAGGGATAGCACAGATACGCAGTATTTT.

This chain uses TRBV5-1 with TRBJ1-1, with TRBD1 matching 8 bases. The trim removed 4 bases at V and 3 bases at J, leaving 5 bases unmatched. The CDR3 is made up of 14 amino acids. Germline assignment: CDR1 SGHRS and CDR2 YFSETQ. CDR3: CASSGQGGDTEAFF. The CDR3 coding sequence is TGCGCCAGCAGCGGACAGGGTGGGGACACTGAAGCTTTCTTT.